This T cell receptor (beta chain) was sequenced for a study of T cells in Graves' hyperthyroidism and ophthalmopathy. Regions amplified from RNA transcripts were the TCR beta CDR3 regions. HTBI primers were employed in a first-round RT-PCR of the TCR CDR3. MiXCR, applied by TCRdb to the multiplex PCR reads, yields one record per CDR3 protein. The sample holds about 660,000 distinct CDR3 sequences; roughly 46% are singletons and the top ten take approximately 7.2%. The CDR3 loop spans 15 amino acids. Germline assignment: CDR1 DFQATT and CDR2 SNEGSKA (reference sequence). V shed 6 bases and J shed 5 bases, with 23 bases lying between them.

The J gene is TRBJ2-7, the V gene TRBV20-1, with D maybe TRBD1 (7 bases). Sequenced sample: peripheral blood or thyroid tissue (not recorded which). The sequence derives from an adult man with Graves' disease, either hyperthyroidism or ophthalmopathy (not recorded which). The CDR3 nucleotides are TGCAGTGCGCCTACCACAGGGGCCGGGGGTGACGAGCAGTACTTC. This codes for CSAPTTGAGGDEQYF.